The T cell receptor beta chain described here comes from a study of radiotherapy plus CTLA-4 blockade in lung cancer. As concerns this clone: Antigen unknown.

Here immunoSEQ multiplex PCR was the method, and the copy in TCRdb shows in-frame clones only, minus some. In the table there are 83,000 or so clones, 75% to 90% of which are singletons. CDR1 is SNHLY and CDR2 is FYNNEI in the germline V gene. The CDR3 is 14 amino acids. V gave up 8 bases and J gave up 0 bases, with 8 bases separating them. The study's findings and limits: After treatment with radiotherapy plus ipilimumab, TCR clones that came from the tumor expanded in blood.

The rearrangement joins TRBV2 to TRBJ2-6; D unclear. The sequence was collected from a human donor with non-small cell lung cancer who had stable disease on radiotherapy plus ipilimumab. Material: peripheral blood, obtained from a patient treated with radiotherapy plus ipilimumab. The CDR3: CASLGFSGANVLTF. The CDR3 coding sequence is TGTGCCAGCCTTGGGTTCTCTGGGGCCAACGTCCTGACTTTC.